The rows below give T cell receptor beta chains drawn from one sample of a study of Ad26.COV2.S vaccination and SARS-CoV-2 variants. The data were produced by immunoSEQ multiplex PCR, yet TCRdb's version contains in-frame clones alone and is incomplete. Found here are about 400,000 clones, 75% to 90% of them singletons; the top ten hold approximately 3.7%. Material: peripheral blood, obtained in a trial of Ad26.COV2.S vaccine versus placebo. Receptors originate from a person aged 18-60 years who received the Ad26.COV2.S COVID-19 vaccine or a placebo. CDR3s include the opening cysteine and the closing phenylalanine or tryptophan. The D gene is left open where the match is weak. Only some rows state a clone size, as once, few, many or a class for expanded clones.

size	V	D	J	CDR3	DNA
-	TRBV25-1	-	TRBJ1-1	CASHRGTEAFF	TGTGCCAGCCATCGGGGGACAGAAGCTTTCTTT
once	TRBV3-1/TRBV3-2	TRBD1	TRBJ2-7	CASSRGQVSSYEQYF	TGTGCCAGCAGCCGGGGACAGGTGAGCTCCTACGAGCAGTACTTC
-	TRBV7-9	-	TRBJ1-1	CASSLDRMNTEAFF	TGTGCCAGCAGCTTGGACAGAATGAACACTGAAGCTTTCTTT
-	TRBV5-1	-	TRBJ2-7	CASSRLYEYGATNEQYF	TGCGCCAGCAGCCGGCTATACGAATATGGCGCAACCAACGAGCAGTACTTC
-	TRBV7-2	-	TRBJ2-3	CASSLVSISTDTQYF	TGTGCCAGCAGCTTAGTCTCTATTAGCACAGATACGCAGTATTTT
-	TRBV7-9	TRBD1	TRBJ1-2	CASSLHGQGAGAGYGYTF	TGTGCCAGCAGCTTACATGGACAGGGGGCCGGCGCGGGCTATGGCTACACCTTC
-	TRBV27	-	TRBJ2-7	CASSLGGPPDRSPYEQYF	TGTGCCAGCAGTTTAGGAGGGCCCCCAGACAGGAGCCCCTACGAGCAGTACTTC
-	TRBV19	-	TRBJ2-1	CASSIFYRGGLYNEQFF	TGTGCCAGTAGTATATTTTATAGGGGGGGCCTCTACAATGAGCAGTTCTTC
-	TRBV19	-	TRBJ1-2	CASSSRDKANYGYTF	TGTGCCAGTAGTAGCCGGGACAAAGCTAACTATGGCTACACCTTC
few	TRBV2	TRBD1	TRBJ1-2	CATSFITGDLGGYTF	TGTGCCACCAGCTTTATTACAGGGGATCTTGGAGGCTACACCTTC
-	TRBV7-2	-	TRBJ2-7	CASSLASVPGEQYF	TGTGCCAGCAGCTTAGCCTCCGTACCAGGCGAGCAGTACTTC
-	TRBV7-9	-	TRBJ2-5	CASSAQGYQETQYF	TGTGCCAGCAGCGCCCAGGGATACCAAGAGACCCAGTACTTC
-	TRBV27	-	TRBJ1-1	CASRDRNTEAFF	TGTGCCAGCAGGGACAGGAACACTGAAGCTTTCTTT
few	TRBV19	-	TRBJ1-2	CASSMNRVDGYTF	TGTGCCAGTAGTATGAACCGGGTTGATGGCTACACCTTC
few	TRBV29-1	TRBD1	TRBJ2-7	CSVDPGTGPYEQYF	TGCAGCGTTGATCCGGGGACAGGGCCCTACGAGCAGTACTTC
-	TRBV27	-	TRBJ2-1	CASSLIWVSAYNEQFF	TGTGCCAGCAGTTTAATCTGGGTTTCGGCCTACAATGAGCAGTTCTTC
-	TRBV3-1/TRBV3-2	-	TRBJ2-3	CASSQVWGGSGDTQYF	TGTGCCAGCAGCCAAGTGTGGGGGGGCTCTGGAGATACGCAGTATTTT
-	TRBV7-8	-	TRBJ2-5	CASSPSGPPPRGETQYF	TGTGCCAGCAGCCCCTCGGGACCACCTCCTCGGGGGGAGACCCAGTACTTC
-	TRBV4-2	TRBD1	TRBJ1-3	CASSQIDRGPGNTIYF	TGTGCCAGCAGCCAAATTGACAGGGGACCTGGAAACACCATATATTTT
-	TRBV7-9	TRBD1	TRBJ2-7	CASSPRGGQGYEQYF	TGTGCCAGCAGCCCACGAGGCGGACAGGGCTACGAGCAGTACTTC
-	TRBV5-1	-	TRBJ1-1	CASSDSRHSDSPNTEAFF	TGCGCCAGCAGCGATTCCCGTCACTCCGACAGTCCGAACACTGAAGCTTTCTTT
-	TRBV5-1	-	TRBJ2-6	CASSLAEQTGANVLTF	TGCGCCAGCAGCTTGGCCGAGCAGACTGGGGCCAACGTCCTGACTTTC
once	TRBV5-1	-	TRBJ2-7	CASSPGPQVLHEQYF	TGCGCCAGCAGCCCGGGCCCTCAGGTCCTCCACGAGCAGTACTTC
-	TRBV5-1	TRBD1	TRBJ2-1	CASSLVGTGSYEQFF	TGCGCCAGCAGCTTGGTTGGGACAGGGTCATATGAGCAGTTCTTC
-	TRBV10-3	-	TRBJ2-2	CAIRKGTGELFF	TGTGCCATCAGAAAGGGCACCGGGGAGCTGTTTTTT
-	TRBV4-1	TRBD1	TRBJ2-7	CASSPHLDRTYEQYF	TGCGCCAGCAGCCCTCATCTGGACAGGACCTACGAGCAGTACTTC
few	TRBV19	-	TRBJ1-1	CASSMDSMNTEAFF	TGTGCCAGTAGTATGGACAGTATGAACACTGAAGCTTTCTTT
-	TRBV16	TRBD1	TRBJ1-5	CASSQSLRTGKSSRGQPQHF	TGTGCCAGCAGCCAATCGTTAAGGACAGGGAAATCCTCACGCGGTCAGCCCCAGCATTTT
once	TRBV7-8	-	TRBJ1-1	CASSDGMHTEAFF	TGTGCCAGCAGCGACGGAATGCACACTGAAGCTTTCTTT
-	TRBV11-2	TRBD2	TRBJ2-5	CASSLGGWRGAQETQYF	TGTGCCAGCAGCCTCGGGGGTTGGCGGGGGGCCCAAGAGACCCAGTACTTC
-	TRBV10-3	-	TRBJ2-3	CAISESRQSTDTQYF	TGTGCCATCAGTGAGTCGCGACAATCCACAGATACGCAGTATTTT
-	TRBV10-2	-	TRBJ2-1	CASSEVYEQFF	TGCGCCAGCAGTGAAGTCTATGAGCAGTTCTTC
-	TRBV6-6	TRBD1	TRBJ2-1	CASRRGPIDEQFF	TGTGCCAGCCGCAGGGGGCCAATCGATGAGCAGTTCTTC
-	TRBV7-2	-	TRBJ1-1	CASSLDPPSEAFF	TGTGCCAGCAGCTTAGACCCGCCGAGTGAAGCTTTCTTT
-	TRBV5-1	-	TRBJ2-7	CASKREGAIPHEQYF	TGCGCCAGCAAACGGGAGGGGGCAATTCCCCACGAGCAGTACTTC
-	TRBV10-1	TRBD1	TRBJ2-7	CASSEQGAGEQYF	TGCGCCAGCAGTGAGCAGGGGGCTGGGGAGCAGTACTTC
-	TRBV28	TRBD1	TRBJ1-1	CASSPGGAVTEAFF	TGTGCCAGCAGCCCAGGGGGCGCAGTAACTGAAGCTTTCTTT
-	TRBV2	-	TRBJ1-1	CASKFGRNTEAFF	TGTGCCAGCAAATTCGGCAGGAACACTGAAGCTTTCTTT
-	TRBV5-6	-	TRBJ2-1	CASSRTGAYNEQFF	TGTGCCAGCAGCCGGACCGGGGCCTACAATGAGCAGTTCTTC
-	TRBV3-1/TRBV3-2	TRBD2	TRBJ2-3	CASSPGTSGVPRGDTQYF	TGTGCCAGCAGCCCAGGGACTAGCGGCGTTCCTCGCGGAGATACGCAGTATTTT
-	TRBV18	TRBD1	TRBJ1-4	CASSPIKGQGNEKLFF	TGTGCCAGCTCACCAATTAAGGGACAGGGTAATGAAAAACTGTTTTTT
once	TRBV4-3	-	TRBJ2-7	CASSHPGTVSYEQYF	TGCGCCAGCAGCCATCCCGGGACGGTATCATACGAGCAGTACTTC
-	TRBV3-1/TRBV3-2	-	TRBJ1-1	CASSQGTVNTEAFF	TGTGCCAGCAGCCAAGGGACAGTGAACACTGAAGCTTTCTTT
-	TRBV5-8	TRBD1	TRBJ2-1	CASSLDRAGYNEQFF	TGTGCCAGCAGCCTAGACAGGGCGGGCTACAATGAGCAGTTCTTC
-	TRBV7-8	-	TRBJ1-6	CASSFGLGLAPLHF	TGTGCCAGCAGCTTTGGCCTGGGGCTGGCCCCCCTCCACTTT
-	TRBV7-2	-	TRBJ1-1	CASSLQGNTEAFF	TGTGCCAGCAGTCTTCAGGGAAATACTGAAGCTTTCTTT
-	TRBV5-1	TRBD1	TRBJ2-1	CASSRQGDSYNEQFF	TGCGCCAGCAGCCGACAGGGCGACTCCTACAATGAGCAGTTCTTC
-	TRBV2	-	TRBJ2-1	CASKGGGKSNEQFF	TGTGCCAGCAAGGGGGGGGGCAAGTCCAATGAGCAGTTCTTC